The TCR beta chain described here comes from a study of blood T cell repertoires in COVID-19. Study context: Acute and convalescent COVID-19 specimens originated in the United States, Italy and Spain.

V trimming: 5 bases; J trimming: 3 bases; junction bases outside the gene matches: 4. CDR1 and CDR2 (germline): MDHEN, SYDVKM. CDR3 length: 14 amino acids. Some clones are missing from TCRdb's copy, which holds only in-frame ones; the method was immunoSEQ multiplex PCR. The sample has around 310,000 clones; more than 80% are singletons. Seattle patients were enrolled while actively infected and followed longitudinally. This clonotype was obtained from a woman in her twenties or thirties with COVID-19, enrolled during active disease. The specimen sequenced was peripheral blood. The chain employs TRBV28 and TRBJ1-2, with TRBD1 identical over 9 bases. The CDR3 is CASSHRGRDYGYTF. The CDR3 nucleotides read TGTGCCAGCAGTCACAGGGGGCGCGACTATGGCTACACCTTC.